The rows below give T cell receptor beta chains drawn from one sample of a study of T cell clones after liver transplantation. Sequencing used immunoSEQ multiplex PCR; TCRdb keeps in-frame clones, though not all of them. The table has more than 70,000 clones, over 65% seen once; the top ten hold about 2.8%. Specimen: CD4+ T cells from blood, collected at the 22-month timepoint. The source of these receptors is a human patient who received a liver transplant. Some T cells may be the graft donor's. The CDR3 runs from the conserved cysteine through the conserved F or W. Each record gives: D gene, J gene, clone size, V gene, CDR3 protein, CDR3 DNA. D genes are given only for firm matches. Not all rows give a size; the values are once, few, many and, for expanded clones, a class.

>-|TRBJ1-1|few|TRBV5-4
CASSSTGTTFF
TGTGCCAGCAGCAGTACCGGGACCACTTTCTTT
>-|TRBJ2-3|few|TRBV21-1
CASSKRTVRLASTDTQYF
TGTGCCAGCAGCAAAAGGACCGTAAGACTAGCGAGCACAGATACGCAGTATTTT
>-|TRBJ1-5|-|TRBV28
CASSLPGVGNQPQHF
TGTGCCAGCAGTTTACCAGGGGTGGGCAATCAGCCCCAGCATTTT
>-|TRBJ1-6|-|TRBV6-5
CASSYSEGSRNSPLHF
TGTGCCAGCAGTTACTCGGAGGGCTCCCGTAATTCACCCCTCCACTTT
>-|TRBJ1-6|-|TRBV25-1
CASSEFGGSPLHF
TGTGCCAGCAGTGAATTCGGGGGTTCACCCCTCCACTTT
>TRBD1|TRBJ1-1|few|TRBV7-6
CASRRGQGARLGTEAFF
TGTGCCAGCAGACGGGGACAGGGGGCGCGATTGGGGACTGAAGCTTTCTTT
>TRBD1|TRBJ2-3|-|TRBV28
CASSTGQGSTDTQYF
TGTGCCAGCAGTACGGGACAGGGAAGCACAGATACGCAGTATTTT
>-|TRBJ1-5|-|TRBV28
CASSLAGGVNQPQHF
TGTGCCAGCAGTTTAGCAGGTGGAGTCAATCAGCCCCAGCATTTT
>TRBD1|TRBJ1-2|-|TRBV7-2
CASSQTGANYGYTF
TGTGCCAGCAGTCAGACAGGGGCTAACTATGGCTACACCTTC
>TRBD1|TRBJ2-7|-|TRBV5-5
CASSARQGSTYEQYF
TGTGCCAGCAGCGCGCGACAGGGGTCAACCTACGAGCAGTACTTC
>TRBD1|TRBJ1-3|-|TRBV28
CASSRTGQGANTIYF
TGTGCCAGCAGCCGAACCGGACAGGGTGCAAACACCATATATTTT
>TRBD2|TRBJ2-2|-|TRBV5-1
CASSPGGSTGELFF
TGCGCCAGCAGCCCCGGGGGGAGCACCGGGGAGCTGTTTTTT
>TRBD1|TRBJ1-2|-|TRBV4-1
CASSQRQGSYGYTF
TGCGCCAGCAGCCAAAGACAGGGATCTTATGGCTACACCTTC
>TRBD1|TRBJ2-1|-|TRBV19
CASSTDRDNEQFF
TGTGCCAGTAGTACGGACAGGGATAATGAGCAGTTCTTC
>-|TRBJ2-1|-|TRBV9
CASSVSGVNNEQFF
TGTGCCAGCAGCGTCTCGGGAGTGAATAATGAGCAGTTCTTC
>-|TRBJ2-3|-|TRBV28
CASNFYDTQYF
TGTGCCAGCAACTTCTATGATACGCAGTATTTT
>TRBD1|TRBJ1-5|-|TRBV7-2
CASSLGGQGFPKGQPQHF
TGTGCCAGCAGCTTAGGGGGACAGGGGTTTCCCAAGGGTCAGCCCCAGCATTTT
>-|TRBJ2-6|-|TRBV5-1
CASSTFSGANVLTF
TGCGCCAGCAGTACCTTCTCTGGGGCCAACGTCCTGACTTTC
>-|TRBJ1-1|few|TRBV10-3
CAISDRGNTEAFF
TGTGCCATCAGTGACCGGGGGAACACTGAAGCTTTCTTT
>-|TRBJ1-5|-|TRBV21-1
CASSVKVATWHHQPQHF
TGTGCCAGCAGCGTCAAGGTAGCTACATGGCATCATCAGCCCCAGCATTTT
>TRBD2|TRBJ2-7|-|TRBV18
CASSPPGLAGGYREQYF
TGTGCCAGCTCACCACCCGGACTAGCGGGAGGGTACAGGGAGCAGTACTTC
>TRBD1|TRBJ2-7|-|TRBV7-8
CASSFRGQGAYEQYF
TGTGCCAGCAGCTTTAGAGGACAGGGGGCATACGAGCAGTACTTC
>-|TRBJ1-1|-|TRBV28
CASSGHGAFF
TGTGCCAGCAGTGGCCATGGGGCTTTCTTT
>-|TRBJ1-5|-|TRBV19
CASSQGPVYSNQPQHF
TGTGCCAGTAGCCAAGGTCCGGTTTATAGCAATCAGCCCCAGCATTTT
>TRBD2|TRBJ2-1|-|TRBV28
CASSGAGVPLNEQFF
TGTGCCAGCAGCGGAGCGGGAGTTCCCTTGAATGAGCAGTTCTTC
>-|TRBJ1-4|once|TRBV18
CASSPGRGGEKLFF
TGTGCCAGCTCACCAGGTCGGGGAGGTGAAAAACTGTTTTTT
>TRBD2|TRBJ2-1|-|TRBV6-4
CASSEAASGVFDEQFF
TGTGCCAGCAGTGAGGCGGCTAGCGGGGTATTTGATGAGCAGTTCTTC
>-|TRBJ1-5|-|TRBV6-5
CASRPPGSSNQPQHF
TGTGCCAGCAGACCCCCAGGGAGTAGCAATCAGCCCCAGCATTTT
>-|TRBJ1-1|once|TRBV7-2
CASSFGAVMNTEAFF
TGTGCCAGCAGCTTCGGGGCGGTGATGAACACTGAAGCTTTCTTT
>-|TRBJ1-1|once|TRBV5-1
CASSLGLNTEAFF
TGCGCCAGCAGCTTGGGACTGAACACTGAAGCTTTCTTT
>-|TRBJ2-7|-|TRBV28
CASSSNPDWYF
TGTGCCAGCAGTTCCAACCCGGATTGGTACTTC
>-|TRBJ1-6|-|TRBV6-4
CASTPNITGSPLHF
TGTGCCAGCACCCCTAATATCACAGGGTCACCCCTCCACTTT
>-|TRBJ2-7|-|TRBV28
CASSLRDEQYF
TGTGCCAGCAGTTTAAGGGATGAGCAGTACTTC